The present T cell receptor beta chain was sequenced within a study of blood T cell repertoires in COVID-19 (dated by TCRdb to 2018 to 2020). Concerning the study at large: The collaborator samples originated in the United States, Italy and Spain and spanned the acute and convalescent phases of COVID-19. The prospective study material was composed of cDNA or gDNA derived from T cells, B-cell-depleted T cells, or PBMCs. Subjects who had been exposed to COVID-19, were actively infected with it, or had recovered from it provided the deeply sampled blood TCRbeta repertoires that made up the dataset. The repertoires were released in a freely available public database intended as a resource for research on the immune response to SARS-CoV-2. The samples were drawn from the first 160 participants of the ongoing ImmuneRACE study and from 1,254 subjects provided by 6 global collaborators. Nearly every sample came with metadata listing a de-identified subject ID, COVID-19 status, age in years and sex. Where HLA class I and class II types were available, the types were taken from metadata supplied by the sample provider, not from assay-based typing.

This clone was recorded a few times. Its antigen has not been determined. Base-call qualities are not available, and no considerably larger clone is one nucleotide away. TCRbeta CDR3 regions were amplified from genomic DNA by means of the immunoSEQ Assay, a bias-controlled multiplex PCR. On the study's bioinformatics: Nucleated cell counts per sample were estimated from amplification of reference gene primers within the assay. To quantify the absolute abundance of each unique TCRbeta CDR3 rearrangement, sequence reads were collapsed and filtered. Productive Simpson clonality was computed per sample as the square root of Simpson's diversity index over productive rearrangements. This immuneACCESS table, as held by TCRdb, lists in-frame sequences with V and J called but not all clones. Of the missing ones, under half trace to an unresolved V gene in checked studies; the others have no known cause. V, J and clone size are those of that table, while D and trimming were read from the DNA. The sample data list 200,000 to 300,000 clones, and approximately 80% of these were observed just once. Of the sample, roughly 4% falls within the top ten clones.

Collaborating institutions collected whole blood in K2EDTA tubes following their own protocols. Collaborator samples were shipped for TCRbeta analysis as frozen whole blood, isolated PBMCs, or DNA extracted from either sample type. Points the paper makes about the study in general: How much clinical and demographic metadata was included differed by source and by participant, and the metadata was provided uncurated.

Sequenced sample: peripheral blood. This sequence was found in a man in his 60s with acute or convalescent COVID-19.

The nucleotide sequence is TGTGCCAGCAGCTTGGGACTAGCTTTCTACGAGCAGTACTTC. Translated, it gives CASSLGLAFYEQYF. The sequence joins TRBV11-2 to TRBJ2-7, and TRBD2 aligns with 9 junction nucleotides. From its cysteine to its phenylalanine, the CDR3 spans 14 amino acids. Only the CDR3 DNA is retained, 42 bases long and in frame from the first base. The germline V gene yields SGHAT for CDR1 and FQNNGV for CDR2. V ends up 3 bases short and J 3 bases short, with an unmatched junction base count of 3.